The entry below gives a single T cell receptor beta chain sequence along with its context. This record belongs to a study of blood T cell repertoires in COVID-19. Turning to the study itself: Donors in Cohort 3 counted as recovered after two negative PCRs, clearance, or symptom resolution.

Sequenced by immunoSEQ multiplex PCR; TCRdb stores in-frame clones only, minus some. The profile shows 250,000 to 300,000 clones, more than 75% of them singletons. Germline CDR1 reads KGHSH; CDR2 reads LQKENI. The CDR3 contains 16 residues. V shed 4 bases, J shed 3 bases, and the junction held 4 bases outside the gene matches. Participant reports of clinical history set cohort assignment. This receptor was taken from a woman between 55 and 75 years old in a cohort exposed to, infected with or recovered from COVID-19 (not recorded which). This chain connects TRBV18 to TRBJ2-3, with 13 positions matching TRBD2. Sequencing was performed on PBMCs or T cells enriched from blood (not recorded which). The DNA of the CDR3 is TGTGCCAGCTCACGGACTAGCGGGAGTATTACAGATACGCAGTATTTT. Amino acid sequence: CASSRTSGSITDTQYF. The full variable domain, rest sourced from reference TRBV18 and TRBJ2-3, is NAGVMQNPRHLVRRRGQEARLRCSPMKGHSHVYWYRQLPEEGLKFMVYLQKENIIDESGMPKERFSAEFPKEGPSILRIQQVVRGDSAAYFCASSRTSGSITDTQYFGPGTRLTVL.